These 19 T cell receptor beta chains share one sample of origin, sequenced in a study of blood T cell repertoires in COVID-19. The method was immunoSEQ multiplex PCR; TCRdb's version includes in-frame clones alone and lacks a portion of them. The repertoire holds tens of thousands of clones, with approximately 80% as singletons. The source material was peripheral blood. These receptors were obtained from a man in his 70s with acute or convalescent COVID-19.

The J gene is TRBJ1-1, the V gene TRBV5-1, with D hard to call. V was cut by 4 bases and J by 0 bases, with 10 bases left in between. This CDR3 comprises 14 residues. The germline CDR1 and CDR2 sequences are SGHRS and YFSETQ. The chain's CDR3 is CASSLLSMNTEAFF. CDR3 bases: TGCGCCAGCAGCCTCCTATCTATGAACACTGAAGCTTTCTTT.

The chain combines TRBV12-3 or TRBV12-4 with TRBJ2-7, with D tentatively TRBD2 (6 bases). CDR3 length: 13 residues. Trimming stripped 2 bases from V and 5 bases from J, with 10 bases between. As DNA, the CDR3 is TGTGCCAGCAGTTTAATCCCGGGGGACGAGCAGTACGTC. Translated, it gives CASSLIPGDEQYV.

In this sample, this clone turned up a few times. The V gene is TRBV7-2, the J gene TRBJ2-1; D is ambiguous. Germline CDR1 is SGHTA and CDR2 is FQGNSA. This CDR3 is 15 amino acids long. Trimming stripped 7 bases from V and 1 base from J, with 14 bases between. The CDR3: CASKQLAASYNEQFF. CDR3 nucleotides: TGTGCCAGCAAACAGTTGGCAGCTTCCTACAATGAGCAGTTCTTC.

This chain links TRBV30 with TRBJ1-3, with D perhaps matching TRBD1 (5 bases). Germline CDR1 is GTSNPN and CDR2 is SVGIG (reference sequence). The CDR3 totals 14 residues. The V end was cut by 5 bases, the J end by 0 bases, with 11 bases between. CDR3 in amino acids: CAWRTGVSGNTIYF. The CDR3, as DNA: TGTGCCTGGCGTACAGGAGTCTCTGGAAACACCATATATTTT.

V gene TRBV11-2 combines with J gene TRBJ2-7, with 8 bases fitting TRBD1. The germline V gene encodes CDR1 SGHAT and CDR2 FQNNGV. V was clipped by 5 bases and J by 3 bases; unmatched bases: 6. This CDR3 is 14 amino acids long. As DNA, the CDR3 is TGTGCCAGCAGCGCGGACAGGGTATTCTACGAGCAGTACTTC. This sequence encodes CASSADRVFYEQYF. The full variable domain, its missing parts supplied by reference TRBV11-2 and TRBJ2-7, is EAGVAQSPRYKIIEKRQSVAFWCNPISGHATLYWYQQILGQGPKLLIQFQNNGVVDDSQLPKDRFSAERLKGVDSTLKIQPAKLEDSAVYLCASSADRVFYEQYFGPGTRLTVT.

CDR3 DNA: TGTGCCACCAGTGATTTAGCTTACACAGATACGCAGTATTTT. As protein: CATSDLAYTDTQYF. This rearrangement joins TRBV24-1 to TRBJ2-3; no firm D call. V lost 1 base and J 2 bases, leaving 6 bases between the germline ends. The CDR3 runs to 14 residues. Per the germline V gene, CDR1 is KGHDR and CDR2 is SFDVKD.

The CDR3 loop is CASTLGRASGSNEQFF. The DNA for the CDR3 is TGTGCCAGCACCCTGGGTAGGGCTAGCGGGAGCAATGAGCAGTTCTTC. The rearrangement joins TRBV6-6 to TRBJ2-1, with 10 bases matching TRBD2. CDR3 length: 16 residues. Germline CDR1 reads MNHNY; CDR2 reads SVGAGI (reference sequence). Trimming removed 7 bases from V and 6 bases from J; junction bases left unmatched: 12.

The genes are TRBV6-6 and TRBJ1-2, with D possibly being TRBD1 (5 bases). The CDR3 has 15 residues. V was cut by 0 bases and J by 8 bases, with 16 bases left in between. Germline-derived CDR1 and CDR2 are MNHNY and SVGAGI (reference sequence). CDR3: CASSYSGQVNEGYTF. The CDR3 bases are TGTGCCAGCAGTTACTCGGGGCAGGTCAATGAAGGCTACACCTTC.

The rearrangement links TRBV7-2 to TRBJ1-5, with a weak D call TRBD1 (6 bases). Germline V gene lookup returns CDR1 SGHTA and CDR2 FQGNSA. V lost 2 bases, J lost 2 bases, and 10 bases lay in between. The CDR3 is made up of 15 amino acids. CDR3: CASSLNRAGNQPQHF. The DNA of the CDR3 is TGTGCCAGCAGCTTAAACAGGGCTGGCAATCAGCCCCAGCATTTT.

The chain combines TRBV27 with TRBJ1-4; 7 bases are a match to TRBD1. V lost 5 bases to trimming and J lost 1 base; unmatched junction nucleotides: 7. This CDR3 region has 16 residues. Germline-derived CDR1 and CDR2 are MNHEY and SMNVEV (reference sequence). The CDR3, as DNA: TGTGCCAGCAGTCCCCTGACAGGGAAAACTAATGAAAAACTGTTTTTT. Translated: CASSPLTGKTNEKLFF.

The rearrangement joins TRBV24-1 to TRBJ1-1; TRBD1 aligns across 8 bases. The CDR3 totals 15 residues. V lost 7 bases, J lost 5 bases, and 11 bases stayed unmatched. Germline CDR1 KGHDR, CDR2 SFDVKD. The CDR3 coding sequence is TGTGCCACCAGGGGTACTGGGACAGGCGAAACTGAAGCTTTCTTT. Amino acids: CATRGTGTGETEAFF.

The chain recombines TRBV5-4 with TRBJ1-1; weak D call: TRBD1 (5 bases). The CDR3 consists of 13 residues. V was cut by 4 bases and J by 7 bases, with 14 bases left in between. Per the germline V gene, CDR1 is SGHNT and CDR2 is YYREEE (reference sequence). In DNA form, the CDR3 reads TGTGCCAGCAGCAACACGCAGGGTTTTGAAGCTTTCTTT. It translates to CASSNTQGFEAFF.

The chain carries TRBV27 and TRBJ2-1; 15 bases align to TRBD2. The CDR3 spans 17 residues. V lost 3 bases, J lost 9 bases, and 9 bases stayed unmatched. In germline, CDR1 is MNHEY, CDR2 SMNVEV (reference sequence). The CDR3, as DNA: TGTGCCAGCAGTTTTAGGGGGACTAGCGGGAGGTTCGGTGAGCAGTTCTTC. Protein: CASSFRGTSGRFGEQFF.

This clone was observed a handful of times. This chain uses TRBV3-1 (or the pseudogene TRBV3-2) with TRBJ1-2, with 12 bases that match TRBD1. This CDR3 region has 18 residues. The V and J ends lost 0 bases and 2 bases, in that order; junction bases with no gene match: 7. In germline, CDR1 is LGHDT, CDR2 YNNKEL (reference sequence). This CDR3 reads CASSQERGQGASNYGYTF. CDR3 in DNA: TGTGCCAGCAGCCAAGAACGGGGACAGGGGGCGTCGAACTATGGCTACACCTTC.

This sequence joins TRBV6-2 or TRBV6-3 and TRBJ2-3; D possibly corresponds to TRBD2 (5 bases). This CDR3 region has 15 residues. CDR1 and CDR2 from the germline V gene are MNHEY and SVGEGT. With 2 bases removed from V and 0 bases from J, the gap between germline ends came to 9 bases. CDR3 DNA sequence: TGTGCCAGCAGTTACGAGCGGAGGAGCACAGATACGCAGTATTTT. The encoded protein is CASSYERRSTDTQYF.

This chain links TRBV24-1 with TRBJ2-1; 7 bases are shared with TRBD1. This CDR3 is built from 14 residues. The V gene's germline CDR1 is KGHDR and CDR2 SFDVKD. V was pared by 5 bases and J by 3 bases, with 3 bases of the junction left unmatched. Here the CDR3 DNA reads TGTGCCACCAGTGGGGACAGCAGCTACAATGAGCAGTTCTTC. It specifies CATSGDSSYNEQFF.

Only one count was recorded for this clone. The rearrangement uses TRBV24-1 and TRBJ2-2, with TRBD1 matching 9 bases. Germline V lookup: CDR1 KGHDR, CDR2 SFDVKD. The CDR3 length is 14 residues. Losses at the gene ends were 7 bases for V and 3 bases for J; bases not matched to a gene: 2. The CDR3 region is CATRTGGDTGELFF. Written as DNA, the CDR3 is TGTGCCACCAGGACAGGGGGTGACACCGGGGAGCTGTTTTTT.

The gene calls are TRBV3-1 (or the pseudogene TRBV3-2) and TRBJ2-7, with TRBD1 matching 8 bases. V lost 1 base and J lost 0; bases outside the gene matches: 2. There are 15 residues in the CDR3. Germline-derived CDR1 and CDR2 are LGHDT and YNNKEL (reference sequence). The CDR3 region is CASSQGTGYSYEQYF. CDR3 DNA sequence: TGTGCCAGCAGCCAAGGGACAGGGTACTCCTACGAGCAGTACTTC.

The chain uses TRBV30 and TRBJ1-5; a possible D gene is TRBD1 (5 bases). Trimming removed 3 bases at V and 0 bases at J, with 12 bases between. Germline CDR1 is GTSNPN and CDR2 is SVGIG (reference sequence). There are 15 residues in the CDR3. The CDR3 spells CAWSPPGGSNQPQHF. The CDR3 bases are TGTGCCTGGAGCCCCCCCGGGGGTAGCAATCAGCCCCAGCATTTT.